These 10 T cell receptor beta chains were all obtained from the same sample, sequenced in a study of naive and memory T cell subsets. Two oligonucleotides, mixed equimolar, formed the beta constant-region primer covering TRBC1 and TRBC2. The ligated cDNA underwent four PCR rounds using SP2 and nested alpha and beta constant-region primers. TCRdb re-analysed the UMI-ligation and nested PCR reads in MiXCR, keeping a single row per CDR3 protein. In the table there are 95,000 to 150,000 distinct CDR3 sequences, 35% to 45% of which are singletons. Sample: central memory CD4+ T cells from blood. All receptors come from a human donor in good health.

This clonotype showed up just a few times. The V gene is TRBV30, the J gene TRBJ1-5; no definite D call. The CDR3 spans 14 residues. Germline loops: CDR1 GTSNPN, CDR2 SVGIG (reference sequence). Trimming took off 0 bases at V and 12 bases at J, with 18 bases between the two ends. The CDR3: CAWSVRGNPHRQHF. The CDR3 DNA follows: TGTGCCTGGAGTGTACGAGGGAATCCACACCGCCAGCATTTT.

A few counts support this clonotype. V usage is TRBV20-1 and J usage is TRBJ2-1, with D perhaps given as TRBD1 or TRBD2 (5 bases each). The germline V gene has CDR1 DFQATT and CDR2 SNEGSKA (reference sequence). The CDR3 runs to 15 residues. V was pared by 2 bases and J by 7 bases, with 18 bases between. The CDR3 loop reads CSARMLGERRNEQFF. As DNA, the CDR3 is TGCAGTGCTAGAATGCTGGGGGAGAGAAGGAATGAGCAGTTCTTC.

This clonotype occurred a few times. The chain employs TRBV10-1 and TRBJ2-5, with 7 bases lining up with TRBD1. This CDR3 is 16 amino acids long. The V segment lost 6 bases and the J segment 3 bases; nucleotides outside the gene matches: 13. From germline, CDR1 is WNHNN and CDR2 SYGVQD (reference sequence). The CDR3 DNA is TGCGCCAGCAGCTTATCCGGGACAGCGAAGAAAGAGACCCAGTACTTC. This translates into CASSLSGTAKKETQYF.

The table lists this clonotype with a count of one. In nucleotides, the CDR3 is TGTGCCAGCCGCCGGCACGAGCAGTACTTC. As protein: CASRRHEQYF. V and J are TRBV28 and TRBJ2-7; no reliable D call. The germline V and J ends were trimmed by 8 bases and 5 bases, with 7 bases remaining between them. Per germline, CDR1 MDHEN and CDR2 SYDVKM. This CDR3 contains 10 residues.

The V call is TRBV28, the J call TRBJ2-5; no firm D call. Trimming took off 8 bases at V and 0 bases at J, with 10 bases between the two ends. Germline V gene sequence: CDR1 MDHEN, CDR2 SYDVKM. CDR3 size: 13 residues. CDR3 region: CASLQQYQETQYF. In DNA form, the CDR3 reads TGTGCCAGCCTACAGCAGTACCAAGAGACCCAGTACTTC.

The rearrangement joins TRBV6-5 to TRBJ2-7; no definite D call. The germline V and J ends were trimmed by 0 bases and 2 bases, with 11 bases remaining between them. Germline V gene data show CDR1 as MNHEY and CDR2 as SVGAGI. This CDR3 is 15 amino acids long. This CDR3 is CASSYSFTNPYEQYF. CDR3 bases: TGTGCCAGCAGTTACTCTTTTACGAACCCCTACGAGCAGTACTTC.

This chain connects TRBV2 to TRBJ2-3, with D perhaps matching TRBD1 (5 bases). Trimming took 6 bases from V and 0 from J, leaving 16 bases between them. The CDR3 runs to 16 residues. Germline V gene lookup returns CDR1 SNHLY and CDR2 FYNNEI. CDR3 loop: CASRDHRFPSTDTQYF. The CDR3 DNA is TGTGCCAGCAGGGATCACAGGTTCCCTAGCACAGATACGCAGTATTTT.

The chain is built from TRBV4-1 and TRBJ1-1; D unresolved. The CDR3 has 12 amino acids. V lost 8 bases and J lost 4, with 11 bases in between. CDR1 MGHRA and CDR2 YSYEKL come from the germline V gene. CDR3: CASGGRVTEAFF. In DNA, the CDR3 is TGCGCCAGCGGCGGAAGGGTCACTGAAGCTTTCTTT.

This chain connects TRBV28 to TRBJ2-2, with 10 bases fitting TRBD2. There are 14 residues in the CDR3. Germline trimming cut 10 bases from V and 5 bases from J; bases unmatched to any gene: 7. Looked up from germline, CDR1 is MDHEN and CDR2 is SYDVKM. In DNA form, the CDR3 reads TGTGCCATCCAGCGGGAGGGATGGACCGGGGAGCTGTTTTTT. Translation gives CAIQREGWTGELFF.

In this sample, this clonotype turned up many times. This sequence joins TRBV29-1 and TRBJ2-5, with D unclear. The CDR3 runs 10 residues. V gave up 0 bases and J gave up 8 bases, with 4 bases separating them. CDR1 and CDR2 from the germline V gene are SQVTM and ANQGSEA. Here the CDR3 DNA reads TGCAGCGTTGAAGATCTCACCCAGTACTTC. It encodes CSVEDLTQYF.